The clone carrying this T cell receptor beta chain was detected only a few times. CDR3 length: 12 residues. V was shortened by 10 bases and J by 6 bases, with 16 bases between the two germline ends. The germline V gene has CDR1 MDHEN and CDR2 SYDVKM. These data originate in a study of shared T cell receptors in the human thymus. Libraries were prepared by immunoSEQ multiplex PCR; TCRdb keeps only in-frame clonotypes and omits some of them. Among hundreds of thousands of clones, 95% were seen once, and the ten largest hold roughly 0.021%. The chain recombines TRBV28 with TRBJ2-7; D remains unclear. Sequencing was performed on thymocytes. The sequence derives from a human donor. The CDR3 sequence is CATTSYTSEQYF. In DNA, the CDR3 is TGTGCCACCACGAGTTACACGTCCGAGCAGTACTTC.